Listed here are 27 T cell receptor beta chains from one sample, sequenced in a study of shared clonotypes between healthy human individuals. The repertoire was sequenced with immunoSEQ multiplex PCR; TCRdb's copy has only in-frame clones and lacks some. This sample has over 700,000 clones; over 55% occur once, and the top ten carry approximately 2%. The sequenced material came from memory CD4+ T cells sorted from blood. Subset in this sample: CD45RA-negative fraction. The origin of the receptors is a woman in her thirties in good health.

This chain connects TRBV27 to TRBJ2-1, with D maybe TRBD1 (6 bases). The CDR3 contains 16 residues. CDR1 is MNHEY, CDR2 SMNVEV, per germline (reference sequence). V was trimmed by 7 bases and J by 5 bases, leaving 21 bases between them. CDR3 nucleotides: TGTGCCAGCACAACGGGAACCTGGGGGCTCGACAATGAGCAGTTCTTC. Its protein is CASTTGTWGLDNEQFF.

The chain carries TRBV27 and TRBJ2-5, with 7 bases identical to TRBD2. V lost 5 bases to trimming and J lost 5 bases; unmatched junction nucleotides: 5. The CDR3 is 13 amino acids. Germline CDR1 reads MNHEY; CDR2 reads SMNVEV (reference sequence). The CDR3, as DNA: TGTGCCAGCAGTCGATGGGGAGGGGAGACCCAGTACTTC. Its protein is CASSRWGGETQYF.

The V and J genes are TRBV28 and TRBJ2-7, with 7 bases lining up with TRBD2. This CDR3 is built from 17 residues. Germline-derived CDR1 and CDR2 are MDHEN and SYDVKM. V was clipped by 6 bases and J by 0 bases; unmatched bases: 14. As DNA, the CDR3 is TGTGCCAGCAGACGTCCAAGAGCGGGGACGGACTCCTACGAGCAGTACTTC. This codes for CASRRPRAGTDSYEQYF.

The table lists this clone with a few counts. The chain couples TRBV14 to TRBJ1-1; no definite D call. This CDR3 is 13 amino acids long. Germline V lookup: CDR1 SGHDN, CDR2 FVKESK. Trimming removed 5 bases from V and 3 bases from J, with 10 bases in between. DNA of the CDR3: TGTGCCAGCAGCGAGACATTAGACACTGAAGCTTTCTTT. Amino acids: CASSETLDTEAFF. The variable domain in full, completed from reference TRBV14 and TRBJ1-1, reads EAGVTQFPSHSVIEKGQTVTLRCDPISGHDNLYWYRRVMGKEIKFLLHFVKESKQDESGMPNNRFLAERTGGTYSTLKVQPAELEDSGVYFCASSETLDTEAFFGQGTRLTVV.

The chain carries TRBV28 and TRBJ2-5, with 7 bases aligning to TRBD2. The CDR3 runs to 16 residues. V was clipped by 1 base and J by 4 bases; unmatched bases: 9. Germline-derived CDR1 and CDR2 are MDHEN and SYDVKM. CDR3 loop: CASSLLVAGSRETQYF. The CDR3 DNA reads as TGTGCCAGCAGTTTATTAGTAGCGGGTTCCCGAGAGACCCAGTACTTC.

This clone was picked up a small number of times. The rearrangement joins TRBV19 to TRBJ2-7; no firm D call. The CDR3 is made up of 15 amino acids. With 5 bases removed from V and 0 bases from J, the gap between germline ends came to 14 bases. Germline CDR1 and CDR2: LNHDA and SQIVND (reference sequence). The CDR3, as DNA: TGTGCCAGTAGTCCCCGGAGCGATAGCTCCTACGAGCAGTACTTC. Amino acid sequence: CASSPRSDSSYEQYF. Using reference TRBV19 and TRBJ2-7 for the parts outside the CDR3, the full variable domain is DGGITQSPKYLFRKEGQNVTLSCEQNLNHDAMYWYRQDPGQGLRLIYYSQIVNDFQKGDIAEGYSVSREKKESFPLTVTSAQKNPTAFYLCASSPRSDSSYEQYFGPGTRLTVT.

This chain joins TRBV5-1 and TRBJ2-3; unclear D gene. Germline V gives CDR1 SGHRS, CDR2 YFSETQ. The CDR3 consists of 13 residues. Between the trimmed V and J ends, which lost 4 bases and 6 bases, there was a span of 12 bases. The CDR3 loop reads CASSPRIGDTQYF. The CDR3 region has the DNA TGCGCCAGCAGCCCCAGGATCGGGGATACGCAGTATTTT.

This chain links TRBV29-1 with TRBJ1-1, with 7 nucleotides matching TRBD1. CDR3 length: 13 amino acids. After removal of 4 bases from V and 5 bases from J, the junction contained 7 bases not matched to a gene. The germline CDR1 and CDR2 sequences are SQVTM and ANQGSEA. The DNA of the CDR3 is TGCAGCGTTGCTCAGGGGGAGTGGACTGAAGCTTTCTTT. Amino acids: CSVAQGEWTEAFF.

This clone has only one observation. This may stem from a read error, because a much larger clone lies one nucleotide away. The identical CDR3 is also encoded by other nucleotide sequences in the sample. The V gene is TRBV6-5, the J gene TRBJ2-7; TRBD2 is a possible D gene (6 bases). CDR3 length: 14 amino acids. Looked up from germline, CDR1 is MNHEY and CDR2 is SVGAGI. V was clipped by 5 bases and J by 0 bases, with 11 bases between them. The CDR3 DNA is TGTGCCAGCAGTCGGGACTTCAGCTCCTACGAGCAGTACTTC. This translates into CASSRDFSSYEQYF.

V gene TRBV19 combines with J gene TRBJ1-4; D unclear. The CDR3 consists of 14 residues. Germline values: CDR1 LNHDA, CDR2 SQIVND (reference sequence). Between the trimmed V and J ends, which lost 4 bases and 6 bases, there was a span of 12 bases. CDR3 amino acids: CASSTAGVDEKLFF. The CDR3 nucleotides are TGTGCCAGTAGTACGGCTGGGGTGGATGAAAAACTGTTTTTT.

This chain joins TRBV13 and TRBJ2-7, with TRBD2 identical over 11 bases. Germline CDR1 and CDR2: PRHDT and FYEKMQ (reference sequence). V trimming: 4 bases; J trimming: 2 bases; junction bases outside the gene matches: 19. This CDR3 has 20 residues. This CDR3 reads CASSSFLGTDTSGSTYEQYF. The DNA of the CDR3 is TGTGCCAGCAGCTCGTTTCTCGGGACAGATACTAGCGGGAGCACCTACGAGCAGTACTTC.

This sequence joins TRBV7-2 and TRBJ2-1; 14 bases fit TRBD2. CDR1 and CDR2 from the germline V gene are SGHTA and FQGNSA. The CDR3 is made up of 16 amino acids. V gave up 4 bases and J gave up 9 bases; unmatched junction bases: 8. CDR3 sequence reads: CASSSPGLAGEAEQFF. The CDR3 nucleotides read TGTGCCAGCAGCTCGCCGGGACTAGCGGGAGAGGCTGAGCAGTTCTTC. The full variable domain, its missing parts supplied by reference TRBV7-2 and TRBJ2-1, is GAGVSQSPSNKVTEKGKDVELRCDPISGHTALYWYRQSLGQGLEFLIYFQGNSAPDKSGLPSDRFSAERTGGSVSTLTIQRTQQEDSAVYLCASSSPGLAGEAEQFFGPGTRLTVL.

This sequence joins TRBV7-9 and TRBJ1-5, with unresolved D. With 1 base removed from V and 0 bases from J, the gap between germline ends came to 7 bases. The CDR3 runs to 15 residues. From germline, CDR1 is SEHNR and CDR2 FQNEAQ (reference sequence). As DNA, the CDR3 is TGTGCCAGCAGCTTAGGCGCCTATAGCAATCAGCCCCAGCATTTT. The encoded protein is CASSLGAYSNQPQHF.

To note about this clone: Other DNA sequences in the same sample also yield this CDR3. CDR3 nucleotides: TGCGCCAGCAGCTTGGGACTAGCGGGAAACAATGAGCAGTTCTTC. It codes for CASSLGLAGNNEQFF. The genes are TRBV5-1 and TRBJ2-1; 11 positions agree with TRBD2. The CDR3 contains 15 residues. Germline values: CDR1 SGHRS, CDR2 YFSETQ. V shed 0 bases, J shed 5 bases, and the junction held 1 base outside the gene matches.

The chain joins TRBV19 to TRBJ2-2, with no clear D. The V gene's germline CDR1 is LNHDA and CDR2 SQIVND (reference sequence). The V gene lost 3 bases and the J gene lost 4 bases, with 12 bases spanning the gap. The CDR3 covers 15 residues. CDR3 sequence reads: CASSIIGYTTGELFF. The DNA for the CDR3 is TGTGCCAGTAGTATCATAGGGTACACCACCGGGGAGCTGTTTTTT.

On this clone: This specimen includes other DNA sequences encoding the same CDR3. J is TRBJ2-1 and V is TRBV14; maybe TRBD2 (5 bases). This CDR3 has 13 amino acids. Germline lookup yields CDR1 SGHDN and CDR2 FVKESK. Trimming left V 1 base short and J 7 bases short, with 8 bases between. The chain's CDR3 is CASSQGTSNEQFF. The CDR3 region has the DNA TGTGCCAGCAGCCAAGGGACTTCTAATGAGCAGTTCTTC.

The gene calls are TRBV28 and TRBJ1-6; no definite D call. Germline CDR1 is MDHEN and CDR2 is SYDVKM. V gave up 3 bases and J gave up 9 bases, with 3 bases separating them. The CDR3 is made up of 11 amino acids. DNA for the CDR3: TGTGCCAGCAGTTTTGGTTCACCCCTCCACTTT. Translation gives CASSFGSPLHF.

A remark on this clone: One end of the junction does not line up with germline, which may come from a read error. Other DNA sequences in the sample encode the same CDR3. This chain connects TRBV28 to TRBJ2-5, with D possibly matching TRBD2 (5 bases). The CDR3 sequence is 13 residues long. CDR1 is MDHEN and CDR2 is SYDVKM in the germline V gene. The DNA for the CDR3 is TGCGCCAGCTACCCGGGAACTCAAGAGACCCAGTACTTC. Protein: CASYPGTQETQYF.

The rearrangement uses TRBV5-1 and TRBJ2-2, with TRBD1 as a possible D gene (6 bases). This CDR3 region has 16 residues. Per germline, CDR1 SGHRS and CDR2 YFSETQ. V lost 4 bases and J lost 0, with 13 bases in between. The CDR3 DNA reads as TGCGCCAGCAGCGAATCACGACAGGCGAACACCGGGGAGCTGTTTTTT. It is translated as CASSESRQANTGELFF. The whole variable domain, remainder taken from reference TRBV5-1 and TRBJ2-2, is KAGVTQTPRYLIKTRGQQVTLSCSPISGHRSVSWYQQTPGQGLQFLFEYFSETQRNKGNFPGRFSGRQFSNSRSEMNVSTLELGDSALYLCASSESRQANTGELFFGEGSRLTVL.

The V gene is TRBV19, the J gene TRBJ2-7; D is undetermined. Germline CDR1 and CDR2: LNHDA and SQIVND (reference sequence). V was clipped by 4 bases and J by 3 bases, with 10 bases between them. The length of the CDR3 is 13 residues. CDR3 loop: CASSNPSGYEQYF. The CDR3 nucleotides read TGTGCCAGTAGTAATCCCTCCGGCTACGAGCAGTACTTC. Full variable domain (missing parts from reference TRBV19 and TRBJ2-7): DGGITQSPKYLFRKEGQNVTLSCEQNLNHDAMYWYRQDPGQGLRLIYYSQIVNDFQKGDIAEGYSVSREKKESFPLTVTSAQKNPTAFYLCASSNPSGYEQYFGPGTRLTVT.

V is TRBV14 and J is TRBJ2-7; no firm D call. The CDR3 has 14 amino acids. The V end was cut by 2 bases, the J end by 1 base, with 9 bases between. CDR1 and CDR2 (germline): SGHDN, FVKESK. DNA for the CDR3: TGTGCCAGCAGCCAATTTTTACAATCCTACGAGCAGTACTTC. This encodes CASSQFLQSYEQYF.

This clone was counted ten times or more. The rearrangement links TRBV6-1 to TRBJ1-2; 10 bases match TRBD1. The CDR3 loop spans 15 amino acids. V dropped 3 bases and J dropped 9; count of bases not matched to a gene: 10. CDR1 and CDR2 from the germline V gene are MNHNS and SASEGT. The CDR3 reads CASSDATGGDSSYTF. The CDR3, as DNA: TGTGCCAGCAGTGACGCGACAGGGGGCGATTCCAGCTACACCTTC.

J is TRBJ2-7 and V is TRBV4-2; perhaps D is TRBD1 or TRBD2 (6 bases each). Between the trimmed V and J ends, which lost 5 bases and 4 bases, there was a span of 21 bases. The CDR3 is made up of 16 amino acids. Germline V lookup: CDR1 LGHNA, CDR2 YNFKEQ. Here the CDR3 reads CASSLVAFRGRYEQYF. In nucleotides, the CDR3 is TGTGCCAGCAGCTTGGTTGCTTTCCGGGGGCGATACGAGCAGTACTTC.

The rearrangement uses TRBV19 and TRBJ2-7, with unresolved D. There are 14 residues in the CDR3. Germline V lookup: CDR1 LNHDA, CDR2 SQIVND (reference sequence). V shed 7 bases and J shed 2 bases, with 15 bases lying between them. The CDR3 spells CASTPSTAPYEQYF. CDR3 nucleotide sequence: TGTGCCAGTACCCCATCCACGGCTCCCTACGAGCAGTACTTC.

The chain recombines TRBV7-2 with TRBJ2-7; no definite D call. Germline V gives CDR1 SGHTA, CDR2 FQGNSA. V gave up 5 bases and J gave up 4 bases, with 15 bases separating them. The CDR3 contains 14 residues. The CDR3 bases are TGTGCCAGCAGCCTCCGGACCGACGCATACGAGCAGTACTTC. Protein product: CASSLRTDAYEQYF.

V gene TRBV7-9 combines with J gene TRBJ2-7; TRBD2 matches at 7 bases. V gave up 1 base and J gave up 7 bases; unmatched junction bases: 13. Germline values: CDR1 SEHNR, CDR2 FQNEAQ (reference sequence). This CDR3 comprises 16 residues. The CDR3 coding sequence is TGTGCCAGCAGCTTAGTGGGGATTAGAGGGGAGGGGGAGCAGTACTTC. Amino acid sequence: CASSLVGIRGEGEQYF.

The chain carries TRBV6-5 and TRBJ1-4; the D is unclear. CDR1 MNHEY and CDR2 SVGAGI come from the germline V gene. This CDR3 is built from 11 residues. The V end lost 7 bases, the J end lost 6 bases, and 6 bases lay between the germline ends. CDR3 region: CASTRYEKLFF. The CDR3 DNA reads TGTGCCAGCACTCGTTATGAAAAACTGTTTTTT.